This TCR beta chain was profiled in a study of control samples from healthy donors and cancer patients. The protocol was immunoSEQ multiplex PCR, while the TCRdb copy is restricted to in-frame clones and leaves out a portion. Here the sample spans about 54,000 clones, approximately 96% being singletons. This clone was picked up one time. This CDR3 is built from 15 residues. Trimming removed 0 bases at V and 3 bases at J, with 9 bases between. Germline V gene sequence: CDR1 LGHDT, CDR2 YNNKEL (reference sequence). The TCR comes from a woman under 40 in good health. Sequencing input: blood. The V call is TRBV3-1 (or the pseudogene TRBV3-2), the J call TRBJ2-4; D remains ambiguous. DNA of the CDR3: TGTGCCAGCAGCCAAGATGATTGGGGCAAAAACATTCAGTACTTC. It specifies CASSQDDWGKNIQYF.